Reported below is one T cell receptor beta chain. The data were taken from a study of blood T cell repertoires in COVID-19. Study-wide background: COVID-19 samples from acute and convalescent phases originated in the United States, Italy and Spain. T cells, B-cell-depleted T cells, or PBMCs supplied cDNA or gDNA.

Followed longitudinally, the Seattle patients had been enrolled during active infection. The protocol was immunoSEQ multiplex PCR, while the TCRdb copy is restricted to in-frame clones and leaves out a portion. The profile shows around 200,000 clones, 84% of them singletons. V shed 0 bases, J shed 4 bases, and the junction held 5 bases outside the gene matches. The germline V gene has CDR1 SGHRS and CDR2 YFSETQ. The length of the CDR3 is 17 residues. The receptor was isolated from a woman aged 70 to 79 with COVID-19, enrolled during active disease. Sequenced: peripheral blood. This chain links TRBV5-1 with TRBJ1-3; 12 nucleotides line up with TRBD1. CDR3 bases: TGCGCCAGCAGCTTGGAGGGACAGGGGGCAAGGGGAAACACCATATATTTT. It codes for CASSLEGQGARGNTIYF.